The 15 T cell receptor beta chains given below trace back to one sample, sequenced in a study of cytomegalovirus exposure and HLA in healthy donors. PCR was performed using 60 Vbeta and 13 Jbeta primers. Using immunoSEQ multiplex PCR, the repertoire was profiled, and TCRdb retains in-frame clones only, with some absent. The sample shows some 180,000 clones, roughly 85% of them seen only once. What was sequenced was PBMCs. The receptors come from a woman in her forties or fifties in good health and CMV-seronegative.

The CDR3 region is CASSRYRGTSGVGTDTQYF. The CDR3 DNA is TGTGCCAGCAGCCGTTACCGGGGGACTAGCGGAGTGGGCACAGATACGCAGTATTTT. This chain uses TRBV7-9 with TRBJ2-3; 11 positions match TRBD2. The V gene end was trimmed by 5 bases and the J gene end by 1 base; junction bases not matched to a gene: 14. Germline loops: CDR1 SEHNR, CDR2 FQNEAQ (reference sequence). The CDR3 is 19 amino acids.

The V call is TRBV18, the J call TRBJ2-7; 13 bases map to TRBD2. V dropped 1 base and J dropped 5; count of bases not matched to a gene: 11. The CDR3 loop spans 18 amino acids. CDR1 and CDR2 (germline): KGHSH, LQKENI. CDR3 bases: TGTGCCAGCTCACCACTCCCTAGGACTAGCGGGAGCCGAAACGAGCAGTACTTC. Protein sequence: CASSPLPRTSGSRNEQYF.

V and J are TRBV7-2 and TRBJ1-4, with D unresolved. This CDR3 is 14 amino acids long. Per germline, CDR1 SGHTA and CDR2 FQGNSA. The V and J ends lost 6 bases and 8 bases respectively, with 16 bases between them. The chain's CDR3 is CASSPTLVNEKLFF. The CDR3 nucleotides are TGTGCCAGCAGTCCCACTTTGGTCAACGAAAAACTGTTTTTT.

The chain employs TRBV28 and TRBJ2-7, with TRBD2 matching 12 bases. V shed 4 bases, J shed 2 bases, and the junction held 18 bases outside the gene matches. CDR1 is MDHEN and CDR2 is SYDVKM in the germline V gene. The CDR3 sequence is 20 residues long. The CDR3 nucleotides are TGTGCCAGCAGTTCCCTGGGACGTCCAGCCGCTAGCGGGAGGGCCTACGAGCAGTACTTC. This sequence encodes CASSSLGRPAASGRAYEQYF.

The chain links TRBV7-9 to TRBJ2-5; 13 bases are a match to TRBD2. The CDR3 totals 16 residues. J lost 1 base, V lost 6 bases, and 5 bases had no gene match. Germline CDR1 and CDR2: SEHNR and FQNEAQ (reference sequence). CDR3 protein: CASRRTSGSSQETQYF. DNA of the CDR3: TGTGCCAGCAGGAGGACTAGCGGGAGTTCCCAAGAGACCCAGTACTTC.

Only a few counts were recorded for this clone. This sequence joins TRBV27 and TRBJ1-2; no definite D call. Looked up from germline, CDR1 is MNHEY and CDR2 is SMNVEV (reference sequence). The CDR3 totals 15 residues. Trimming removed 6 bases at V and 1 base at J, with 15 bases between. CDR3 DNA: TGTGCCAGCAGCCCACGTCGGGAGGATAACTATGGCTACACCTTC. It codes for CASSPRREDNYGYTF.

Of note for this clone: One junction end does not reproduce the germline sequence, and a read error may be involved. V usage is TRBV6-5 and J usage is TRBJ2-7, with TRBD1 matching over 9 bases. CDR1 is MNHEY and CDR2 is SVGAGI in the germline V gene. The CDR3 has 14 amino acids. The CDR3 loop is CVSSPGQGRHEQYF. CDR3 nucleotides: TGTGTCAGCAGTCCGGGACAGGGTAGGCACGAGCAGTACTTC.

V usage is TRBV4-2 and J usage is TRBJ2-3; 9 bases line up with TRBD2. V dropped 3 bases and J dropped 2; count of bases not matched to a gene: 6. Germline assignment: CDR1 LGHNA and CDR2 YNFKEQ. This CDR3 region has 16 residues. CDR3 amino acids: CASSQYGLANTDTQYF. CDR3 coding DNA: TGTGCCAGCAGCCAGTACGGACTAGCGAACACAGATACGCAGTATTTT.

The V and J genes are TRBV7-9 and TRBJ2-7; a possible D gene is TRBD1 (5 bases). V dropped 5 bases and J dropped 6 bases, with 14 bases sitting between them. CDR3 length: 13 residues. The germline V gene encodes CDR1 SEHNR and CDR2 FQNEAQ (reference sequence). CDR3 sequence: CASSVTGIGEQYF. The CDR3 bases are TGTGCCAGCAGCGTTACAGGTATCGGCGAGCAGTACTTC. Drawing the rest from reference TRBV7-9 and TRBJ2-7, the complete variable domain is DTGVSQNPRHKITKRGQNVTFRCDPISEHNRLYWYRQTLGQGPEFLTYFQNEAQLEKSRLLSDRFSAERPKGSFSTLEIQRTEQGDSAMYLCASSVTGIGEQYFGPGTRLTVT.

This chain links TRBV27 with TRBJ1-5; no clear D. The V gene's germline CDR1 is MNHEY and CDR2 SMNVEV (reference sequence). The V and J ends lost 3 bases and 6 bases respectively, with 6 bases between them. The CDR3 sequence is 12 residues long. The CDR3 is CASSFGGQPQHF. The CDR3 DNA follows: TGTGCCAGCAGTTTTGGAGGTCAGCCCCAGCATTTT.

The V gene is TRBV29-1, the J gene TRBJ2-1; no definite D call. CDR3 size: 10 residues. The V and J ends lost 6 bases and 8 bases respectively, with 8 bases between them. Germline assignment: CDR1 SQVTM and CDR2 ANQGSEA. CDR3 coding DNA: TGCAGCGTCGAGTTTGATGAGCAGTTCTTC. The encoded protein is CSVEFDEQFF.

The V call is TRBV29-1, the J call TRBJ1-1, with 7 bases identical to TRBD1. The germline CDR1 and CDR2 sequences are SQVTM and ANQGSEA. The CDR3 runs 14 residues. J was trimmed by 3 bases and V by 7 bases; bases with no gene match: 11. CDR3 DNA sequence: TGCAGCGCGAGACAGACAGGGTCGTACACTGAAGCTTTCTTT. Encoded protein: CSARQTGSYTEAFF. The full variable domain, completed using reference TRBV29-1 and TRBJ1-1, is SAVISQKPSRDICQRGTSLTIQCQVDSQVTMMFWYRQQPGQSLTLIATANQGSEATYESGFVIDKFPISRPNLTFSTLTVSNMSPEDSSIYLCSARQTGSYTEAFFGQGTRLTVV.

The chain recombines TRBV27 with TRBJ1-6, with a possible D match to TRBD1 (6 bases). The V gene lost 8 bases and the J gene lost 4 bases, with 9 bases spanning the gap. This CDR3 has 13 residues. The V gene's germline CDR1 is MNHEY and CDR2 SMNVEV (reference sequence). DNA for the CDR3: TGTGCCAGCGGGACATCGTATAATTCACCCCTCCACTTT. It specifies CASGTSYNSPLHF.

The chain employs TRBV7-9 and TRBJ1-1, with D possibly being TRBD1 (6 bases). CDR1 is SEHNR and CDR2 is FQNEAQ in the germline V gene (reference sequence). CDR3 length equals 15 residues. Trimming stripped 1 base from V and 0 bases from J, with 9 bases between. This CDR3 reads CASSLDSGVNTEAFF. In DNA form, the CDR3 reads TGTGCCAGCAGCTTAGACTCAGGGGTGAACACTGAAGCTTTCTTT.

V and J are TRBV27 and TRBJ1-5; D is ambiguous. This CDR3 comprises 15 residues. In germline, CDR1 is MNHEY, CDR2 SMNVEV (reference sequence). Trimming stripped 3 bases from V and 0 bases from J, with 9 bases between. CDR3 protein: CASSFGGASNQPQHF. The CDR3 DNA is TGTGCCAGCAGTTTCGGAGGTGCTAGCAATCAGCCCCAGCATTTT.